These T cell receptor beta chains were read from a single sample in a study of OX40 agonist ivuxolimab in advanced cancers. Assay used: immunoSEQ multiplex PCR; TCRdb lists only in-frame clones, some missing. This sample carries roughly 75,000 clones, more than 80% of them seen once, and the ten largest clones take 2.8%. Sequenced material: CD4+ or CD8+ T cells sorted from blood, taken in a trial of the OX40 agonist ivuxolimab. The receptors derive from an adult with an advanced solid tumor such as melanoma, head and neck, liver or kidney cancer. Both conserved end residues are part of each CDR3. Each record gives: V gene, D gene, CDR3 length, clone size, J gene, CDR3 DNA, CDR3 protein. The D gene is left open where the match is weak. Part of the rows lack a size; the others show once, few, many or a class for expanded clones.

V: TRBV6-5
D: NA
length: 14
size: NA
J: TRBJ1-5
DNA: TGTGCCAGCGGCAGGGGAATAAGCAATCAGCCCCAGCATTTT
CDR3: CASGRGISNQPQHF

V: TRBV11-2
D: TRBD1
length: 16
size: once
J: TRBJ1-1
DNA: TGTGCCAGCAGCTCAGGACAGGGAACGATGAACACTGAAGCTTTCTTT
CDR3: CASSSGQGTMNTEAFF

V: TRBV6-1
D: NA
length: 12
size: many
J: TRBJ1-2
DNA: TGTGCCAGCAGTGAAACCCAGGGTGGCTACACCTTC
CDR3: CASSETQGGYTF

V: TRBV4-1
D: NA
length: 13
size: NA
J: TRBJ1-1
DNA: TGCGCCAGCAGCCCTCGTGAAGACACTGAAGCTTTCTTT
CDR3: CASSPREDTEAFF

V: TRBV4-2
D: TRBD2
length: 14
size: once
J: TRBJ2-7
DNA: TGTGCCAGCAGCCAGGAGCGGGGGGTGATGCGGCAGTACTTC
CDR3: CASSQERGVMRQYF

V: TRBV6-4
D: NA
length: 14
size: NA
J: TRBJ2-2
DNA: TGTGCCAGCCAGACAGGGAGGGAACCCGGGGAGCTGTTTTTT
CDR3: CASQTGREPGELFF

V: TRBV6-5
D: TRBD2
length: 13
size: NA
J: TRBJ2-7
DNA: TGTGCCAGCAGTTACTCGACGGGGGGCGAGCAGTACTTC
CDR3: CASSYSTGGEQYF

V: TRBV4-2
D: TRBD2
length: 17
size: few
J: TRBJ2-1
DNA: TGTGCCAGCAGCCAAGATTCCTCTAGCGGGGGGGCGAATGAGCAGTTCTTC
CDR3: CASSQDSSSGGANEQFF

V: TRBV14
D: NA
length: 16
size: NA
J: TRBJ1-2
DNA: TGTGCCAGCAGCCTCCTAAGAGACCCCTGGGGCTATGGCTACACCTTC
CDR3: CASSLLRDPWGYGYTF

V: TRBV6-1
D: TRBD1
length: 13
size: NA
J: TRBJ2-7
DNA: TGTGCCAGCAGCCTGGGACAGGGGACCGAGCAGTACTTC
CDR3: CASSLGQGTEQYF

V: TRBV2
D: NA
length: 15
size: few
J: TRBJ1-2
DNA: TGTGCCAGCAGTGGTAAGGGTTCGTATGACTATGGCTACACCTTC
CDR3: CASSGKGSYDYGYTF

V: TRBV6-1
D: TRBD2
length: 15
size: NA
J: TRBJ2-7
DNA: TGTGCCAGCAGTGTCGGACTAGCGGGGGTGTACGAGCAGTACTTC
CDR3: CASSVGLAGVYEQYF

V: TRBV7-9
D: NA
length: 14
size: NA
J: TRBJ1-5
DNA: TGTGCCAGCAGCTTAGCGGGGGATCATCAGCCCCAGCATTTT
CDR3: CASSLAGDHQPQHF

V: TRBV29-1
D: NA
length: 13
size: NA
J: TRBJ1-1
DNA: TGCAGCGCCAAACATGGGAGCCAAAGTGAAGCTTTCTTT
CDR3: CSAKHGSQSEAFF

V: TRBV7-6
D: NA
length: 18
size: NA
J: TRBJ1-2
DNA: TGTGCCAGCAGCTTAACAGGGACGGCCGGAATCTCTAACTATGGCTACACCTTC
CDR3: CASSLTGTAGISNYGYTF

V: TRBV6-5
D: TRBD2
length: 12
size: NA
J: TRBJ2-7
DNA: TGTGCCAGCAAGACTAGCGGGTACGAGCAGTACTTC
CDR3: CASKTSGYEQYF

V: TRBV5-4
D: TRBD2
length: 14
size: NA
J: TRBJ2-3
DNA: TGTGCCAGCAGCCGCGGACTAGCGACAGATACGCAGTATTTT
CDR3: CASSRGLATDTQYF

V: TRBV11-1
D: NA
length: 13
size: NA
J: TRBJ1-5
DNA: TGTGCCAGCAGCAGGACACTGGATCAGCCCCAGCATTTT
CDR3: CASSRTLDQPQHF

V: TRBV10-3
D: NA
length: 14
size: NA
J: TRBJ1-1
DNA: TGTGCCATCACCGAGGGGACGGCGAACACTGAAGCTTTCTTT
CDR3: CAITEGTANTEAFF

V: TRBV6-1
D: NA
length: 16
size: NA
J: TRBJ1-2
DNA: TGTGCCAGCAGTGAAGGGCCCCCTGCAGCCAACTATGGCTACACCTTC
CDR3: CASSEGPPAANYGYTF

V: TRBV11-2
D: TRBD1
length: 15
size: NA
J: TRBJ1-5
DNA: TGTGCCAGCAGCTTAGAGACAGGGGGGACCCAGCCCCAGCATTTT
CDR3: CASSLETGGTQPQHF

V: TRBV6-1
D: TRBD1
length: 14
size: NA
J: TRBJ2-7
DNA: TGTGCCAGCAGTACCGACAGGGGTGACTACGAGCAGTACTTC
CDR3: CASSTDRGDYEQYF

V: TRBV28
D: NA
length: 13
size: NA
J: TRBJ2-3
DNA: TGTGCCAGCAGTCATCCTACAGAAGATACGCAGTATTTT
CDR3: CASSHPTEDTQYF

V: TRBV11-2
D: NA
length: 14
size: NA
J: TRBJ1-4
DNA: TGTGCCAGCAGCTTAAACAGGGTGGATGAAAAACTGTTTTTT
CDR3: CASSLNRVDEKLFF

V: TRBV11-2
D: NA
length: 14
size: NA
J: TRBJ2-7
DNA: TGTGCCAGCAGCTTAGATCCAGGAGCCTACGAGCAGTACTTC
CDR3: CASSLDPGAYEQYF

V: TRBV19
D: TRBD1
length: 14
size: NA
J: TRBJ1-3
DNA: TGTGCCAGTACTAATACAGGGGCTGGAAACACCATATATTTT
CDR3: CASTNTGAGNTIYF

V: TRBV18
D: NA
length: 15
size: NA
J: TRBJ2-6
DNA: TGTGCCAGCTCACGAGACATGTCTGGGGCCAACGTCCTGACTTTC
CDR3: CASSRDMSGANVLTF

V: TRBV5-1
D: TRBD2
length: 16
size: NA
J: TRBJ2-7
DNA: TGCGCCAGCAGCTTGGGACTAGCGGGGGGTTCCTACGAGCAGTACTTC
CDR3: CASSLGLAGGSYEQYF

V: TRBV28
D: TRBD1
length: 16
size: NA
J: TRBJ2-7
DNA: TGTGCCAGCAGTGGACCCGTCCAGGGGGTGGCGTACGAGCAGTACTTC
CDR3: CASSGPVQGVAYEQYF

V: TRBV7-9
D: NA
length: 18
size: NA
J: TRBJ1-5
DNA: TGTGCCAGCAGCTGGGGGGGACAAGGTAATTTAGGCAATCAGCCCCAGCATTTT
CDR3: CASSWGGQGNLGNQPQHF

V: TRBV19
D: TRBD2
length: 16
size: NA
J: TRBJ2-1
DNA: TGTGCCAGTAGGCTTAGCGGGGGGATCTCCTACAATGAGCAGTTCTTC
CDR3: CASRLSGGISYNEQFF

V: TRBV6-5
D: NA
length: 15
size: NA
J: TRBJ2-7
DNA: TGTGCCAGCAGTTACGGTGGTGAGGGACGCTACGAGCAGTACTTC
CDR3: CASSYGGEGRYEQYF

V: TRBV5-6
D: NA
length: 17
size: NA
J: TRBJ2-7
DNA: TGTGCCAGCAGCCATCGGGGTAGGGCGAACCGGGGGTACGAGCAGTACTTC
CDR3: CASSHRGRANRGYEQYF

V: TRBV7-2
D: NA
length: 14
size: NA
J: TRBJ1-1
DNA: TGTGCCAGCAGCTTAGGTTCCGGGAACACTGAAGCTTTCTTT
CDR3: CASSLGSGNTEAFF

V: TRBV5-6
D: NA
length: 16
size: once
J: TRBJ2-3
DNA: TGTGCCAGCAGCTTGGGTCCTCGGCTAGCAACAGATACGCAGTATTTT
CDR3: CASSLGPRLATDTQYF

V: TRBV6-1
D: NA
length: 12
size: NA
J: TRBJ2-1
DNA: TGTGCCAGCAGTGAAATGGGGAAGAGACAGTTCTTC
CDR3: CASSEMGKRQFF

V: TRBV18
D: NA
length: 15
size: NA
J: TRBJ2-1
DNA: TGTGCCAGCTCACGACTCCCGGGGGAACACAATGAGCAGTTCTTC
CDR3: CASSRLPGEHNEQFF

V: TRBV5-1
D: NA
length: 13
size: few
J: TRBJ1-6
DNA: TGCGCCAGCTGTCAGCGGGATAATTCACCCCTCCACTTT
CDR3: CASCQRDNSPLHF

V: TRBV2
D: NA
length: 14
size: NA
J: TRBJ2-7
DNA: TGTGCCAGCAGTGAGGGGCTAGTCGTCTACGAGCAGTACTTC
CDR3: CASSEGLVVYEQYF

V: TRBV5-5
D: NA
length: 14
size: NA
J: TRBJ2-3
DNA: TGTGCCAGCAGCACGTCTCCCCCAACCGATACGCAGTATTTT
CDR3: CASSTSPPTDTQYF

V: TRBV6-6
D: NA
length: 15
size: NA
J: TRBJ2-3
DNA: TGTGCCAGCTCCCTTTTCTCAGTGAGCACAGATACGCAGTATTTT
CDR3: CASSLFSVSTDTQYF

V: TRBV6-1
D: TRBD1
length: 14
size: NA
J: TRBJ1-5
DNA: TGTGCCAGCAGACGAACAGGGGGCACTCAGCCCCAGCATTTT
CDR3: CASRRTGGTQPQHF

V: TRBV5-5
D: NA
length: 13
size: NA
J: TRBJ2-1
DNA: TGTGCCAGCAGCCTGACTAGATACAATGAGCAGTTCTTC
CDR3: CASSLTRYNEQFF

V: TRBV19
D: TRBD1
length: 13
size: NA
J: TRBJ1-5
DNA: TGTGCCAGTAGTATGACAGGGGGTCAGCCCCAGCATTTT
CDR3: CASSMTGGQPQHF

V: TRBV5-6
D: NA
length: 14
size: few
J: TRBJ2-5
DNA: TGTGCCAGCAGCTTCCGGCGGGGTTGGGAGACCCAGTACTTC
CDR3: CASSFRRGWETQYF

V: TRBV7-2
D: TRBD1
length: 17
size: NA
J: TRBJ1-5
DNA: TGTGCCAGCAGCTTGAGAGGGGGACAGGGGGCGGGTCAGCCCCAGCATTTT
CDR3: CASSLRGGQGAGQPQHF

V: TRBV6-1
D: NA
length: 14
size: NA
J: TRBJ2-5
DNA: TGTGCCAGCAGACACTTATGGGGCCGAGAGACCCAGTACTTC
CDR3: CASRHLWGRETQYF

V: TRBV4-3
D: NA
length: 16
size: NA
J: TRBJ2-1
DNA: TGCGCCAGCAGCCAAACTACAGGGACCGCCTCAGGTGAGCAGTTCTTC
CDR3: CASSQTTGTASGEQFF

V: TRBV11-3
D: NA
length: 13
size: NA
J: TRBJ2-2
DNA: TGTGCCAGCAGCTTAGTGGGTACCGGGGAGCTGTTTTTT
CDR3: CASSLVGTGELFF

V: TRBV19
D: NA
length: 14
size: NA
J: TRBJ2-1
DNA: TGTGCCAGTAGTATAGAAGCTCGTTACAATGAGCAGTTCTTC
CDR3: CASSIEARYNEQFF